The rows below give T cell receptor beta chains drawn from one sample of a study of CD8 T cells in Susac syndrome. TCRdb analysed the immunoSEQ multiplex PCR reads with MiXCR anew, one entry per CDR3 protein. The sample lists about 210,000 distinct CDR3 sequences; around 95% were seen once. Material for sequencing was CD4+ T cells from PBMCs. These receptors came from a human donor with multiple sclerosis. Both conserved end residues are trimmed from each CDR3. Each record gives: V gene, CDR3 protein.

v_call: TRBV3-1
cdr3_aa: ASRGFYNEQF

v_call: TRBV2
cdr3_aa: ASAQDQGARAEAF

v_call: TRBV11-2
cdr3_aa: ASSLAGPNQPQH

v_call: TRBV29-1
cdr3_aa: SVEDPADTQY

v_call: TRBV6-5
cdr3_aa: ASSWGTSGDNEQF

v_call: TRBV20-1
cdr3_aa: SASPGVSEQF

v_call: TRBV28
cdr3_aa: ASRGEWVYNEQF

v_call: TRBV7-3
cdr3_aa: ASSPNPYNEQF

v_call: TRBV5-1
cdr3_aa: ASSFSPASTDTQY

v_call: TRBV29-1
cdr3_aa: SAFEGPYGEQF

v_call: TRBV11-2
cdr3_aa: ASTSGLSSYNEQF

v_call: TRBV30
cdr3_aa: AWSVGASRELF

v_call: TRBV12-3/TRBV12-4
cdr3_aa: ASSLAPSTGELF

v_call: TRBV7-9
cdr3_aa: ASSPTQQGYTEAF

v_call: TRBV2
cdr3_aa: ASSDRGEGEQF

v_call: TRBV18
cdr3_aa: ASSPSGGYGYT

v_call: TRBV20-1
cdr3_aa: SANGRFNEQF

v_call: TRBV7-2
cdr3_aa: ASSLLRRRSGYT

v_call: TRBV27
cdr3_aa: ASSSDRGRMGTEAF

v_call: TRBV6-5
cdr3_aa: ASSHRVGDTQY

v_call: TRBV5-6
cdr3_aa: ASKASSATYNEQF

v_call: TRBV30
cdr3_aa: AWSVTRHIQY

v_call: TRBV6-5
cdr3_aa: ASSYGYGDRARDEQF

v_call: TRBV18
cdr3_aa: ASSDGGGYGYT

v_call: TRBV20-1
cdr3_aa: SARRGTSYNEQF

v_call: TRBV5-4
cdr3_aa: ASSPSSGGATDTQY

v_call: TRBV11-2
cdr3_aa: ASSLGMGQPQH

v_call: TRBV4-2
cdr3_aa: ASSKTQGTGYPYNEQF

v_call: TRBV9
cdr3_aa: ASSRRGRDTNTEAF

v_call: TRBV27
cdr3_aa: ASSLRSAGVIDEQY

v_call: TRBV11-2
cdr3_aa: ASSLLGLPGGHEQF

v_call: TRBV3-1
cdr3_aa: ASSLAEMNTEAF

v_call: TRBV2
cdr3_aa: ASNPAGLAAQY

v_call: TRBV2
cdr3_aa: ASGVGPLKLNEQF

v_call: TRBV12-5
cdr3_aa: ASGLDRGWSDTQY

v_call: TRBV29-1
cdr3_aa: SVAEAARETQY

v_call: TRBV30
cdr3_aa: AWKWGVNYGYT

v_call: TRBV9
cdr3_aa: ASSERPSGEQF

v_call: TRBV9
cdr3_aa: ASSADGKYGYT

v_call: TRBV12-3/TRBV12-4
cdr3_aa: ASSFSGTYGYT

v_call: TRBV12-3/TRBV12-4
cdr3_aa: ASSLVLSKRGQY

v_call: TRBV30
cdr3_aa: AWSVGEGTEAF

v_call: TRBV5-6
cdr3_aa: ASSLLEYSNQPQH

v_call: TRBV29-1
cdr3_aa: SVEGAAGVYRYT

v_call: TRBV3-1
cdr3_aa: ASSQSGGGLQPQH

v_call: TRBV10-3
cdr3_aa: AIRGVRQETQY

v_call: TRBV12-3/TRBV12-4
cdr3_aa: ASSPWDRGNGYT

v_call: TRBV29-1
cdr3_aa: SVEMGLGRTDTQY